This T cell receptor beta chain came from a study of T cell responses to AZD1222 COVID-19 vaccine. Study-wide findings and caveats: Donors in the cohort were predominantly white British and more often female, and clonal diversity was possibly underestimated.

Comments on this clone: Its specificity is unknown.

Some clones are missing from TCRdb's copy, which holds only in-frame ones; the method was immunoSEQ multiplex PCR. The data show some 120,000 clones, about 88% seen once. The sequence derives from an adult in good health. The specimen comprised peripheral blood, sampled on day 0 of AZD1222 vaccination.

CDR3 bases: TGTGCCAGCAGCATCGGGACAGGGACCGGCTACACCTTC. Its protein is CASSIGTGTGYTF. The rearrangement uses TRBV28 and TRBJ1-2, with 9 positions matching TRBD1. V trimming: 6 bases; J trimming: 8 bases; junction bases outside the gene matches: 7. This CDR3 is 13 amino acids long. Germline CDR1 is MDHEN and CDR2 is SYDVKM.